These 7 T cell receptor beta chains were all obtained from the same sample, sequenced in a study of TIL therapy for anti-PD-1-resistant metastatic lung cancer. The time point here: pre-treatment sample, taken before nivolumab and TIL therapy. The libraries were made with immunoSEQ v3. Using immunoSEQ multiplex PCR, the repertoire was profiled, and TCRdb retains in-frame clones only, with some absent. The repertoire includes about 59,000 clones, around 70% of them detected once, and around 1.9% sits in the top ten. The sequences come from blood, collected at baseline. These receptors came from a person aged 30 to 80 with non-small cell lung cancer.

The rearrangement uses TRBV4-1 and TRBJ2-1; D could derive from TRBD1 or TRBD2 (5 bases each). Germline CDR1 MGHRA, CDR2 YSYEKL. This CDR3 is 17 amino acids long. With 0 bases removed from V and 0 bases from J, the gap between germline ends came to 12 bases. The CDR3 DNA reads TGCGCCAGCAGCCAAGAGGGGAAGGGGAGCTCCTACAATGAGCAGTTCTTC. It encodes CASSQEGKGSSYNEQFF.

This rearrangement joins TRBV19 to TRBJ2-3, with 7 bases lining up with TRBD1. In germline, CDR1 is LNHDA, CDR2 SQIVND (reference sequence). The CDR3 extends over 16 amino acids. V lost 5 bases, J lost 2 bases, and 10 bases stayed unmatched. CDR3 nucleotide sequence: TGTGCCAGTAGTTCCCTAGGGACAGTCTTCACAGATACGCAGTATTTT. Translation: CASSSLGTVFTDTQYF.

The CDR3 region is CASSLVGTGGAEQYF. CDR3 coding DNA: TGTGCCAGCAGCTTAGTAGGGACAGGGGGCGCCGAGCAGTACTTC. This chain links TRBV7-2 with TRBJ2-7; TRBD1 aligns across 12 bases. This CDR3 comprises 15 residues. V shed 1 base, J shed 6 bases, and the junction held 4 bases outside the gene matches. Germline values: CDR1 SGHTA, CDR2 FQGNSA. The entire variable domain, with the rest obtained from reference TRBV7-2 and TRBJ2-7, is as follows: GAGVSQSPSNKVTEKGKDVELRCDPISGHTALYWYRQSLGQGLEFLIYFQGNSAPDKSGLPSDRFSAERTGGSVSTLTIQRTQQEDSAVYLCASSLVGTGGAEQYFGPGTRLTVT.

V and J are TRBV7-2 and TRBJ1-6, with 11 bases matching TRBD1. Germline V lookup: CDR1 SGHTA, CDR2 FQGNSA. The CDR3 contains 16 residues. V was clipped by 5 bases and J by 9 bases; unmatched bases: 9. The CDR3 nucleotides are TGTGCCAGCAGCGCAAGACCGGGACAGGGGGTTTCACCCCTCCACTTT. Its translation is CASSARPGQGVSPLHF.

The CDR3 sequence is CASSMQMAGGLDIQYF. CDR3 in DNA: TGTGCCAGTAGTATGCAAATGGCCGGGGGGCTTGACATTCAGTACTTC. J is TRBJ2-4 and V is TRBV19, with D possibly matching TRBD2 (7 bases). This CDR3 spans 16 amino acids. V was shortened by 3 bases and J by 8 bases, with 20 bases between the two germline ends. CDR1 LNHDA and CDR2 SQIVND come from the germline V gene (reference sequence). Together with reference TRBV19 and TRBJ2-4, the CDR3 gives the full variable domain: DGGITQSPKYLFRKEGQNVTLSCEQNLNHDAMYWYRQDPGQGLRLIYYSQIVNDFQKGDIAEGYSVSREKKESFPLTVTSAQKNPTAFYLCASSMQMAGGLDIQYFGAGTRLSVL.

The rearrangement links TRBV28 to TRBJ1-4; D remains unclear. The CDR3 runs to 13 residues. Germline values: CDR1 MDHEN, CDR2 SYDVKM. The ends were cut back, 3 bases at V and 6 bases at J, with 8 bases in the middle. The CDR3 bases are TGTGCCAGCAGTTTTAGGAGTGATGAAAAACTGTTTTTT. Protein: CASSFRSDEKLFF.

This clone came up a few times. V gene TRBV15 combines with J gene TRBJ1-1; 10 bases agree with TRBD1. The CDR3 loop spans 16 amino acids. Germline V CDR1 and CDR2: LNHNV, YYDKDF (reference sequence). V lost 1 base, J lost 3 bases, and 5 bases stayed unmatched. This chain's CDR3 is CATSRGSGQGYTEAFF. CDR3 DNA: TGTGCCACCAGCAGAGGTTCGGGACAGGGGTACACTGAAGCTTTCTTT.